A selection of T cell receptor beta chains follows, all from one sample in a study of blood T cell repertoires in COVID-19. The assay was immunoSEQ multiplex PCR, and TCRdb's table has in-frame clones only and misses some. The sample lists 220,000 or so clones; 70% to 85% were seen once. The source material was PBMCs or T cells enriched from blood (not recorded which). These receptors were taken from a woman in her sixties who had recovered from COVID-19. CDR3s include the opening cysteine and the closing phenylalanine or tryptophan. A D gene is named only where the DNA matches it firmly. The listing skips clone size in some rows; elsewhere it reads once, few, many or a size class.

abundance: NA
v_gene: TRBV21-1
d_gene: NA
j_gene: TRBJ2-4
CDR3aa: CASSKRGGDRGDIQYF
CDR3nt: TGTGCCAGCAGCAAAAGGGGAGGGGACAGGGGAGACATTCAGTACTTC

abundance: few
v_gene: TRBV5-6
d_gene: TRBD1
j_gene: TRBJ2-2
CDR3aa: CASSLDGQGHTGELFF
CDR3nt: TGTGCCAGCAGCTTGGATGGACAGGGACACACCGGGGAGCTGTTTTTT

abundance: NA
v_gene: TRBV19
d_gene: TRBD1
j_gene: TRBJ2-7
CDR3aa: CASRSGQGVYEQYF
CDR3nt: TGTGCCAGTAGATCGGGACAGGGAGTTTACGAGCAGTACTTC

abundance: NA
v_gene: TRBV4-3
d_gene: TRBD1
j_gene: TRBJ2-5
CDR3aa: CASSQGQGAETQYF
CDR3nt: TGCGCCAGCAGCCAGGGACAGGGAGCAGAGACCCAGTACTTC

abundance: once
v_gene: TRBV5-4
d_gene: NA
j_gene: TRBJ2-6
CDR3aa: CASSLGVGYSGANVLTF
CDR3nt: TGTGCCAGCAGCTTGGGAGTCGGTTACTCTGGGGCCAACGTCCTGACTTTC

abundance: few
v_gene: TRBV27
d_gene: NA
j_gene: TRBJ2-7
CDR3aa: CASSLNRDSYEQYF
CDR3nt: TGTGCCAGCAGTTTAAACAGGGACTCCTACGAGCAGTACTTC

abundance: NA
v_gene: TRBV5-6
d_gene: TRBD1
j_gene: TRBJ1-6
CDR3aa: CASSLGDRAGSPLHF
CDR3nt: TGTGCCAGCAGCTTGGGGGACAGGGCGGGTTCACCCCTCCACTTT

abundance: few
v_gene: TRBV2
d_gene: TRBD1
j_gene: TRBJ2-7
CDR3aa: CASQTGTGGKEQYF
CDR3nt: TGTGCCAGTCAGACCGGGACAGGGGGCAAAGAGCAGTACTTC

abundance: few
v_gene: TRBV5-4
d_gene: TRBD2
j_gene: TRBJ2-7
CDR3aa: CASSLQLAGAEEQYF
CDR3nt: TGTGCCAGCAGCTTGCAACTAGCGGGAGCTGAAGAGCAGTACTTC

abundance: NA
v_gene: TRBV11-2
d_gene: TRBD1
j_gene: TRBJ1-3
CDR3aa: CASSLVRTGSGNTIYF
CDR3nt: TGTGCCAGCAGCTTAGTTCGGACAGGCTCTGGAAACACCATATATTTT

abundance: NA
v_gene: TRBV7-2
d_gene: TRBD1
j_gene: TRBJ2-7
CDR3aa: CASSLGLGRSTGLNEQYF
CDR3nt: TGTGCCAGCAGCTTAGGTCTGGGACGATCGACAGGGCTAAATGAGCAGTACTTC

abundance: NA
v_gene: TRBV18
d_gene: NA
j_gene: TRBJ1-4
CDR3aa: CASSPRQGGFNEKLFF
CDR3nt: TGTGCCAGCTCTCCCCGACAAGGAGGCTTTAATGAAAAACTGTTTTTT

abundance: NA
v_gene: TRBV4-1
d_gene: TRBD1
j_gene: TRBJ1-1
CDR3aa: CASSHHRQGNTEAFF
CDR3nt: TGCGCCAGCAGCCACCACAGACAGGGGAACACTGAAGCTTTCTTT

abundance: NA
v_gene: TRBV7-2
d_gene: TRBD1
j_gene: TRBJ2-5
CDR3aa: CASSLARGETQYF
CDR3nt: TGTGCCAGCAGCTTAGCCAGGGGGGAGACCCAGTACTTC

abundance: NA
v_gene: TRBV3-1/TRBV3-2
d_gene: NA
j_gene: TRBJ1-6
CDR3aa: CASSQDPGSPLHF
CDR3nt: TGTGCCAGCAGCCAAGATCCGGGTTCACCCCTCCACTTT

abundance: NA
v_gene: TRBV7-8
d_gene: TRBD1
j_gene: TRBJ1-3
CDR3aa: CASSLSPRGLGVYF
CDR3nt: TGTGCCAGCAGCTTATCCCCCAGGGGGCTAGGGGTATATTTT

abundance: NA
v_gene: TRBV7-2
d_gene: TRBD1
j_gene: TRBJ1-2
CDR3aa: CASSPGTGGIGYGYTF
CDR3nt: TGTGCCAGCAGCCCGGGGACAGGGGGGATCGGCTATGGCTACACCTTC

abundance: NA
v_gene: TRBV19
d_gene: NA
j_gene: TRBJ1-5
CDR3aa: CASSIIGGSNQPQHF
CDR3nt: TGTGCCAGTAGTATAATCGGGGGGAGCAATCAGCCCCAGCATTTT

abundance: NA
v_gene: TRBV27
d_gene: TRBD2
j_gene: TRBJ2-3
CDR3aa: CASKREREGTDTQYF
CDR3nt: TGTGCCAGCAAGCGAGAGCGGGAGGGCACAGATACGCAGTATTTT

abundance: NA
v_gene: TRBV29-1
d_gene: NA
j_gene: TRBJ2-1
CDR3aa: CSAEKGLSSYNEQFF
CDR3nt: TGCAGCGCCGAGAAGGGACTTAGCTCCTACAATGAGCAGTTCTTC

abundance: few
v_gene: TRBV18
d_gene: NA
j_gene: TRBJ2-5
CDR3aa: CASSPQAQETQYF
CDR3nt: TGTGCCAGCTCACCACAAGCCCAAGAGACCCAGTACTTC

abundance: NA
v_gene: TRBV6-5
d_gene: TRBD2
j_gene: TRBJ2-1
CDR3aa: CASSRGGATNEQFF
CDR3nt: TGTGCCAGCAGTCGGGGGGGGGCCACGAATGAGCAGTTCTTC

abundance: once
v_gene: TRBV19
d_gene: NA
j_gene: TRBJ1-6
CDR3aa: CASSTSTGRNSPLHF
CDR3nt: TGTGCCAGTAGTACATCCACGGGAAGAAATTCACCCCTCCACTTT

abundance: NA
v_gene: TRBV5-1
d_gene: TRBD1
j_gene: TRBJ1-1
CDR3aa: CASSSGQIMNTEAFF
CDR3nt: TGCGCCAGCAGCTCGGGACAGATCATGAACACTGAAGCTTTCTTT

abundance: NA
v_gene: TRBV9
d_gene: TRBD1
j_gene: TRBJ1-2
CDR3aa: CASSGNRDRDGYTF
CDR3nt: TGTGCCAGCAGCGGAAACCGGGACAGGGATGGCTACACCTTC

abundance: NA
v_gene: TRBV7-2
d_gene: NA
j_gene: TRBJ2-3
CDR3aa: CASSFSVAGGLTDTQYF
CDR3nt: TGTGCCAGCAGCTTTAGCGTCGCAGGGGGACTCACAGATACGCAGTATTTT

abundance: NA
v_gene: TRBV5-4
d_gene: TRBD1
j_gene: TRBJ1-2
CDR3aa: CASSSGQDYGYTF
CDR3nt: TGTGCCAGCAGCTCCGGACAGGACTATGGCTACACCTTC

abundance: NA
v_gene: TRBV5-1
d_gene: TRBD1
j_gene: TRBJ2-1
CDR3aa: CASRPGQGGSYNEQFF
CDR3nt: TGCGCCAGCAGGCCGGGACAGGGAGGATCCTACAATGAGCAGTTCTTC

abundance: NA
v_gene: TRBV25-1
d_gene: TRBD2
j_gene: TRBJ2-7
CDR3aa: CASSESGAGDYEQYF
CDR3nt: TGTGCCAGCAGTGAAAGTGGGGCGGGAGATTACGAGCAGTACTTC

abundance: NA
v_gene: TRBV11-3
d_gene: NA
j_gene: TRBJ2-5
CDR3aa: CASSAGTARSKGTQYF
CDR3nt: TGTGCCAGCAGCGCGGGGACCGCCCGGTCCAAGGGGACCCAGTACTTC

abundance: once
v_gene: TRBV19
d_gene: TRBD1
j_gene: TRBJ2-3
CDR3aa: CASSPGQVVTDTQYF
CDR3nt: TGTGCCAGTAGTCCCGGACAGGTAGTGACAGATACGCAGTATTTT

abundance: NA
v_gene: TRBV14
d_gene: TRBD1
j_gene: TRBJ1-2
CDR3aa: CASSPGTVGIYGYTF
CDR3nt: TGTGCCAGCAGCCCCGGGACAGTTGGGATATATGGCTACACCTTC

abundance: NA
v_gene: TRBV2
d_gene: NA
j_gene: TRBJ1-4
CDR3aa: CASSVEMTNEKLFF
CDR3nt: TGTGCCAGCAGTGTAGAGATGACTAATGAAAAACTGTTTTTT

abundance: NA
v_gene: TRBV6-5
d_gene: NA
j_gene: TRBJ2-7
CDR3aa: CASSYYSGTDYYEQYF
CDR3nt: TGTGCCAGCAGTTACTATAGCGGGACAGATTACTACGAGCAGTACTTC

abundance: few
v_gene: TRBV5-8
d_gene: NA
j_gene: TRBJ2-2
CDR3aa: CASSPTGSNTGELFF
CDR3nt: TGTGCCAGCAGCCCGACAGGTTCGAACACCGGGGAGCTGTTTTTT

abundance: NA
v_gene: TRBV7-9
d_gene: TRBD2
j_gene: TRBJ2-2
CDR3aa: CASVAGGFTGELFF
CDR3nt: TGTGCCAGCGTGGCGGGGGGCTTCACCGGGGAGCTGTTTTTT

abundance: NA
v_gene: TRBV6-1
d_gene: NA
j_gene: TRBJ2-2
CDR3aa: CASSELRGVDTGELFF
CDR3nt: TGTGCCAGCAGTGAGCTCAGGGGCGTGGACACCGGGGAGCTGTTTTTT

abundance: NA
v_gene: TRBV6-2/TRBV6-3
d_gene: NA
j_gene: TRBJ2-1
CDR3aa: CASSPLPPSQFF
CDR3nt: TGTGCCAGCAGCCCCCTCCCCCCGTCGCAGTTCTTC

abundance: NA
v_gene: TRBV7-2
d_gene: NA
j_gene: TRBJ1-4
CDR3aa: CASTPRGGEKLFF
CDR3nt: TGTGCCAGCACCCCCAGGGGAGGGGAAAAACTGTTTTTT

abundance: NA
v_gene: TRBV11-2
d_gene: NA
j_gene: TRBJ1-2
CDR3aa: CASSPLAYGYTF
CDR3nt: TGTGCCAGCAGCCCCCTGGCCTATGGCTACACCTTC

abundance: NA
v_gene: TRBV5-8
d_gene: TRBD1
j_gene: TRBJ1-2
CDR3aa: CASTRQQGAEGYTF
CDR3nt: TGTGCCAGCACCCGCCAACAGGGGGCAGAGGGCTACACCTTC

abundance: NA
v_gene: TRBV9
d_gene: NA
j_gene: TRBJ1-3
CDR3aa: CASSARTGSSGNTIYF
CDR3nt: TGTGCCAGCAGCGCGCGAACAGGGAGCTCTGGAAACACCATATATTTT

abundance: NA
v_gene: TRBV25-1
d_gene: TRBD1
j_gene: TRBJ2-1
CDR3aa: CASGSQGTPYNEQFF
CDR3nt: TGTGCCAGCGGCTCACAGGGGACCCCCTACAATGAGCAGTTCTTC

abundance: NA
v_gene: TRBV5-1
d_gene: NA
j_gene: TRBJ1-5
CDR3aa: CASSLNSPSNQPQHF
CDR3nt: TGCGCCAGCAGCTTGAACAGTCCCTCTAATCAGCCCCAGCATTTT

abundance: NA
v_gene: TRBV6-1
d_gene: NA
j_gene: TRBJ1-5
CDR3aa: CASSELMGDLAWHF
CDR3nt: TGTGCCAGCAGTGAGCTCATGGGAGACCTGGCCTGGCATTTT

abundance: NA
v_gene: TRBV6-5
d_gene: TRBD1
j_gene: TRBJ2-5
CDR3aa: CASSQIQGDETQYF
CDR3nt: TGTGCCAGCAGTCAAATTCAGGGGGACGAGACCCAGTACTTC

abundance: NA
v_gene: TRBV5-5
d_gene: TRBD2
j_gene: TRBJ2-1
CDR3aa: CASSPGLANNEQFF
CDR3nt: TGTGCCAGCAGCCCGGGACTAGCAAACAATGAGCAGTTCTTC

abundance: NA
v_gene: TRBV9
d_gene: NA
j_gene: TRBJ2-3
CDR3aa: CASSGRGAGADTQYF
CDR3nt: TGTGCCAGCAGCGGCAGGGGGGCCGGAGCAGATACGCAGTATTTT